One TCR beta chain is described in this entry. The target of this receptor is not known. No base qualities exist here, and no much larger clone lies one base off it. The data originate from a study of blood T cell repertoires in COVID-19 (dated by TCRdb to about 2020). At the level of the whole study: Collaborator samples came from the United States, Italy and Spain and covered acute and convalescent phases of COVID-19. The repertoires were made available in a free public database intended to serve as a resource for research on the immune response to SARS-CoV-2. The prospective study material was composed of cDNA or gDNA derived from T cells, B-cell-depleted T cells, or PBMCs. Sample metadata almost always included a de-identified subject ID, COVID-19 status, age in years and sex. Subjects who had been exposed to COVID-19, were actively infected with it, or had recovered from it provided the deeply sampled blood TCRbeta repertoires that made up the dataset. Where available, HLA class I and class II types were taken from metadata supplied by the sample provider and were not determined by assay-based typing. Samples came from the ongoing ImmuneRACE study (first 160 participants) plus 1,254 subjects from 6 global collaborators.

For CDR1 and CDR2, the germline V gene lists SGDLS and YYNGEE. The CDR3 contains 15 residues, cysteine and phenylalanine counted. Just CDR3 DNA is preserved here, 45 bases in frame from base 1. At the junction V is shortened by 3 bases and J by 6 bases, with 13 bases in between. Whole blood was collected in K2EDTA tubes by collaborating institutions according to the institutions' own protocols. For TCRbeta analysis, collaborators shipped samples as frozen whole blood, isolated PBMCs, or DNA extracted from either of those sample types. Overall study results and their limits: The quantity of clinical and demographic metadata differed by source and by participant and was supplied without curation.

The immunoSEQ Assay, a bias-controlled multiplex PCR, was used to amplify TCRbeta CDR3 regions from genomic DNA. As for the authors' bioinformatics: Within the assay, amplification of reference gene primers was used to estimate how many nucleated cells each sample contained. Sequence reads were collapsed and filtered to measure the absolute abundance of every unique TCRbeta CDR3 rearrangement. For each sample, productive Simpson clonality was calculated by taking the square root of Simpson's diversity index across productive rearrangements. TCRdb limited this immuneACCESS table to in-frame rearrangements with V and J called. A share of clones is missing; checked studies link under half to unresolved V genes, and the rest is unexplained. Clone size and the V and J calls come from that table; the DNA yielded D and trimming. The table for this sample lists about 220,000 clones; less than 85% of them were counted only once. Approximately 3.8% of the sample belongs to the ten largest clones.

The clonotype was recovered from a woman older than 75 with acute or convalescent COVID-19. This chain joins TRBV9 to TRBJ1-6, with a tentative D gene TRBD1 over 5 matching bases. Sequenced material: peripheral blood. The CDR3 corresponds to CASSAQGNGNSPLHF. The nucleotide sequence is given as TGTGCCAGCAGCGCCCAGGGTAATGGTAATTCACCCCTCCACTTT.